This record covers a single TCR beta chain. Antigen unknown. V dropped 6 bases and J dropped 6; count of bases not matched to a gene: 22. CDR3 length: 19 residues. Germline CDR1 is SSHAT and CDR2 is FNYEAQ (reference sequence). These data come from a study of graft-versus-host responses after intestinal transplantation. Only in-frame clones appear in the TCRdb table, and some are missing; sequencing was by immunoSEQ multiplex PCR. The sample carries some 85,000 clones, about nine tenths recorded once. The chain joins TRBV7-7 to TRBJ2-2; 7 bases are a match to TRBD1. The origin of this receptor is a human donor who was the organ donor for an intestinal transplant. Source: unstimulated CD8+ T cells sorted from spleen or lymph node cells, taken before transplant. CDR3: CASSLNLYPTGTSPGELFF. CDR3 sequence (DNA): TGTGCCAGCAGTCTCAACCTCTATCCGACAGGGACCAGCCCCGGGGAGCTGTTTTTT.